A single T cell receptor (beta chain) is shown here with its context. The antigen it recognizes is unknown. The record has no base qualities; no much larger clone is one base away. TCRbeta CDR3 regions were amplified from genomic DNA using the immunoSEQ Assay, a bias-controlled multiplex PCR. On the authors' methods: The number of nucleated cells in each sample was estimated by amplification of reference gene primers within the assay. To quantify the absolute abundance of each unique TCRbeta CDR3 rearrangement, sequence reads were collapsed and filtered. For each sample, productive Simpson clonality was calculated as the square root of Simpson's diversity index over productive rearrangements. Held by TCRdb, this immuneACCESS table contains in-frame sequences only and omits some clones. Under half of the omission traces to an unresolved V gene where checked; the cause of the rest is unknown. V and J calls and clone size are as listed in that table; D and trimming were resolved from the DNA. The sample data list around 310,000 clones, and 88% of these were observed just once. The ten largest make up under 4.5% of the sample.

This specimen belongs to a study of blood T cell repertoires in COVID-19 (dated by TCRdb to between 2020 and 2021). General notes on the study: The collaborator samples originated in the United States, Italy and Spain and spanned the acute and convalescent phases of COVID-19. The material from the prospective study consisted of cDNA or gDNA derived from T cells, B-cell-depleted T cells, or PBMCs. The repertoires were released in a freely available public database intended as a resource for research on the immune response to SARS-CoV-2. Where available, HLA class I and class II types were taken from metadata supplied by the sample provider and were not determined by assay-based typing. A de-identified subject ID, COVID-19 status, age in years and sex were almost always included in the sample metadata. The samples were drawn from two sources: the first 160 participants of the ongoing ImmuneRACE study, and 1,254 subjects contributed by 6 global collaborators. The dataset comprised deeply sampled blood TCRbeta repertoires from subjects exposed to, actively infected with, or recovered from COVID-19.

The study at large found these results: Clinical and demographic metadata were provided uncurated, with the amount varying by source and participant.

Each collaborating institution followed its own protocols to collect whole blood in K2EDTA tubes. For TCRbeta analysis, collaborators shipped samples in one of three forms: frozen whole blood, isolated PBMCs, or DNA extracted from either of those sample types. CDR1 MNHEY and CDR2 SMNVEV were looked up in the germline V gene (reference sequence). Its CDR3 holds 15 amino acids, cysteine through phenylalanine. Only the CDR3 portion is preserved as DNA: 45 bases, with reading frame beginning at the first base. Ends trimmed: V by 5 bases, J by 3 bases; bases unmatched to a gene: 10. The receptor was isolated from a woman between 45 and 65 years old with active or convalescent COVID-19. The sequencing sample was made of peripheral blood. In this chain, TRBV27 is recombined with TRBJ2-7; 7 junctional bases match TRBD2. For the CDR3, the sequence is CASSPQPSGVYEQYF. At the DNA level, the sequence is TGTGCCAGCAGTCCACAGCCTAGCGGAGTCTACGAGCAGTACTTC.